The 3 T cell receptor beta chains given below trace back to one sample, sequenced in a study of spatial heterogeneity in lung cancer. Documented time point: blood at routine non-recurrence follow-up after resection. TCRdb analysed the 5' RACE reads with MiXCR anew, one entry per CDR3 protein. The data show around 98,000 distinct CDR3 sequences, with roughly a fifth seen just once and 21% held by the top ten. The starting material was PBMCs, obtained at follow-up. Every receptor here comes from a male donor with early-stage non-small cell lung cancer.

This clonotype was detected ten times or more. The chain has TRBV7-9 and TRBJ2-2, with a possible D match to TRBD1 (6 bases). Germline-derived CDR1 and CDR2 are SEHNR and FQNEAQ (reference sequence). The V and J ends lost 3 bases and 0 bases respectively, with 8 bases between them. CDR3 size: 15 residues. CDR3: CASSLAGANTGELFF. CDR3 in DNA: TGTGCCAGCAGCTTGGCAGGGGCGAACACCGGGGAGCTGTTTTTT.

This chain links TRBV20-1 with TRBJ2-7; TRBD1 aligns across 8 bases. The germline CDR1 and CDR2 sequences are DFQATT and SNEGSKA (reference sequence). The CDR3 loop spans 17 amino acids. The V gene end was trimmed by 4 bases and the J gene end by 3 bases; junction bases not matched to a gene: 17. In DNA, the CDR3 is TGCAGTGCTAATAGGAGGACAGGGAGCGCGGGCCTCTACGAGCAGTACTTC. Residues: CSANRRTGSAGLYEQYF.

The CDR3 here is CASSQNPTINEQFF. CDR3 sequence (DNA): TGTGCCAGCAGCCAAAATCCAACGATCAATGAGCAGTTCTTC. The V call is TRBV3-1, the J call TRBJ2-1; D remains ambiguous. Germline lookup yields CDR1 LGHDT and CDR2 YNNKEL (reference sequence). V was cut by 2 bases and J by 6 bases, with 11 bases left in between. The CDR3 sequence is 14 residues long.